Reported below is one T cell receptor beta chain. This entry comes from a study of T cell changes during pregnancy in multiple sclerosis. In germline, CDR1 is SGHAT, CDR2 FQNNGV. The V end was cut by 5 bases, the J end by 2 bases, with 12 bases between. CDR3 size: 14 residues. Only in-frame clones appear in the TCRdb table, and some are missing; sequencing was by immunoSEQ multiplex PCR. The sample has some 28,000 clones; 70% to 90% are singletons. The sequences come from CD8+ T cells from peripheral blood mononuclear cells, collected before pregnancy. This chain uses TRBV11-2 with TRBJ1-2; D is unresolved. This TCR was sampled from a female donor with multiple sclerosis, enrolled in a pregnancy study. CDR3 amino acids: CASSSGQRNYGYTF. DNA for the CDR3: TGTGCCAGCAGCAGCGGGCAGAGGAACTATGGCTACACCTTC. Full variable domain (remainder filled in from reference TRBV11-2 and TRBJ1-2): EAGVAQSPRYKIIEKRQSVAFWCNPISGHATLYWYQQILGQGPKLLIQFQNNGVVDDSQLPKDRFSAERLKGVDSTLKIQPAKLEDSAVYLCASSSGQRNYGYTFGSGTRLTVV.